The rows below give T cell receptor beta chains drawn from one sample of a study of T cells after yellow fever vaccination. A single record per CDR3 protein comes from TCRdb applying MiXCR to the 5' RACE reads. This sample carries some 120,000 distinct CDR3 sequences, 7.4% of them seen once, and the ten largest clones take around 2.6%. Sequencing used CD4+ T cells sorted from PBMCs, obtained roughly 10 days after the first yellow fever vaccination. The receptors stem from a man younger than 35 who received the YFV17D yellow fever vaccine. Both conserved end residues are part of each CDR3. D genes are given only for firm matches. Only some rows state a clone size, as once, few, many or a class for expanded clones.

size: many; length: 14; J: TRBJ2-2; V: TRBV20-1; D: .; CDR3: CSARGWGRTGELFF; DNA: TGCAGTGCCCGCGGTTGGGGACGGACCGGGGAGCTGTTTTTT
size: few; length: 15; J: TRBJ1-6; V: TRBV18; D: .; CDR3: CASSPGGQINSPLHF; DNA: TGTGCCAGCTCACCGGGAGGACAGATAAATTCACCCCTCCACTTT
size: many; length: 14; J: TRBJ1-3; V: TRBV15; D: .; CDR3: CATSGPGSGNTIYF; DNA: TGTGCCACCAGCGGACCGGGCTCTGGAAACACCATATATTTT
size: .; length: 12; J: TRBJ1-3; V: TRBV28; D: .; CDR3: CASSSLDRNKYF; DNA: TGTGCCAGCAGTTCCCTCGACAGGAACAAGTATTTT
size: many; length: 15; J: TRBJ2-1; V: TRBV27; D: TRBD2; CDR3: CASSLYSGGYNEQFF; DNA: TGTGCCAGCAGTTTATATAGCGGGGGGTACAATGAGCAGTTCTTC
size: many; length: 13; J: TRBJ2-5; V: TRBV9; D: .; CDR3: CASSVWGRETQYF; DNA: TGTGCCAGCAGCGTTTGGGGGCGCGAGACCCAGTACTTC
size: many; length: 16; J: TRBJ2-1; V: TRBV4-1; D: .; CDR3: CASSPETGEDYNEQFF; DNA: TGCGCCAGCAGCCCAGAAACAGGGGAGGACTACAATGAGCAGTTCTTC
size: many; length: 15; J: TRBJ1-4; V: TRBV18; D: .; CDR3: CASSPRQATNEKLFF; DNA: TGTGCCAGCTCCCCTCGGCAGGCAACTAATGAAAAACTGTTTTTT
size: many; length: 12; J: TRBJ1-2; V: TRBV11-1; D: .; CDR3: CASSLWREGYTF; DNA: TGTGCCAGCAGCTTATGGAGAGAGGGCTACACCTTC
size: many; length: 13; J: TRBJ1-1; V: TRBV12-3/TRBV12-4; D: .; CDR3: CASSLAGLIEAFF; DNA: TGTGCCAGCAGTTTGGCGGGGCTTATAGAAGCTTTCTTT
size: many; length: 10; J: TRBJ2-2; V: TRBV29-1; D: .; CDR3: CSVSVGELFF; DNA: TGCAGCGTCTCGGTCGGGGAGCTGTTTTTT
size: many; length: 13; J: TRBJ1-2; V: TRBV19; D: .; CDR3: CASSILRNYGYTF; DNA: TGTGCCAGTAGTATCCTCAGAAACTATGGCTACACCTTC
size: many; length: 15; J: TRBJ2-3; V: TRBV4-2; D: .; CDR3: CASSQEGPLLDTQYF; DNA: TGTGCCAGCAGCCAAGAAGGACCTTTGTTAGATACGCAGTATTTT